Each of the 26 T cell receptor beta chains below was sequenced from the same sample in a study of cytomegalovirus exposure and HLA in healthy donors. Primers: 60 Vbeta forward and 13 Jbeta reverse. Produced via immunoSEQ multiplex PCR; TCRdb's table is partial and in-frame only. The profile shows about 120,000 clones, more than 65% of them singletons. The sample comprised PBMCs. Receptor source: a human donor in good health.

V usage is TRBV6-6 and J usage is TRBJ1-2, with a tentative D call TRBD1 (6 bases). The CDR3 length is 15 residues. The V gene lost 6 bases and the J gene lost 4 bases, with 18 bases spanning the gap. The germline CDR1 and CDR2 sequences are MNHNY and SVGAGI (reference sequence). This chain's CDR3 is CASSLDAGEAYGYTF. In DNA form, the CDR3 reads TGTGCCAGCAGCCTGGATGCAGGGGAAGCCTATGGCTACACCTTC.

This chain links TRBV2 with TRBJ1-2; 7 bases are a match to TRBD1. The CDR3 runs to 15 residues. Germline V gene sequence: CDR1 SNHLY, CDR2 FYNNEI. J gave up 1 base and V 5 bases, and 7 bases lay outside the gene matches. CDR3 in amino acids: CASSYPGQLNYGYTF. As DNA, the CDR3 is TGTGCCAGCAGTTACCCGGGACAGCTTAACTATGGCTACACCTTC.

The V and J genes are TRBV5-1 and TRBJ1-4; D possibly corresponds to TRBD1 (6 bases). The CDR3 length is 16 residues. CDR1 and CDR2 (germline): SGHRS, YFSETQ. V lost 4 bases to trimming and J lost 0 bases, with 13 bases between them. DNA for the CDR3: TGCGCCAGCAGCCACGGGACACTAACAACTAATGAAAAACTGTTTTTT. This gives the protein CASSHGTLTTNEKLFF.

This chain uses TRBV2 with TRBJ1-6, with 9 bases lining up with TRBD1. The CDR3 has 17 amino acids. Germline assignment: CDR1 SNHLY and CDR2 FYNNEI. J gave up 0 bases and V 3 bases, and 3 bases lay outside the gene matches. The CDR3 DNA sequence: TGTGCCAGCAGTGAGACAGGGGGGGACTCCTATAATTCACCCCTCCACTTT. Its translation is CASSETGGDSYNSPLHF.

In this sample, this clone turned up a few times. The chain links TRBV11-2 to TRBJ2-7, with 9 bases identical to TRBD1. CDR1 and CDR2 (germline): SGHAT, FQNNGV. The ends lost 5 bases at V and 2 bases at J; junction bases unmatched: 16. This CDR3 has 18 residues. CDR3 DNA sequence: TGTGCCAGCAGCACACAGGGGGCTGGGCGAGGAGAAACCTACGAGCAGTACTTC. Translation: CASSTQGAGRGETYEQYF.

The rearrangement links TRBV9 to TRBJ1-5, with 9 bases lining up with TRBD1. J was trimmed by 7 bases and V by 4 bases; bases with no gene match: 12. The CDR3 extends over 16 amino acids. Germline V gene data show CDR1 as SGDLS and CDR2 as YYNGEE. The chain's CDR3 is CASSPGTGRSSQPQHF. The DNA for the CDR3 is TGTGCCAGCAGCCCGGGGACAGGGCGCAGCTCCCAGCCCCAGCATTTT. Based on the CDR3 plus reference TRBV9 and TRBJ1-5, the full variable domain is DSGVTQTPKHLITATGQRVTLRCSPRSGDLSVYWYQQSLDQGLQFLIQYYNGEERAKGNILERFSAQQFPDLHSELNLSSLELGDSALYFCASSPGTGRSSQPQHFGDGTRLSIL.

This clone was seen once. In DNA, the CDR3 is TGTGCCAGCAGGAGGGGGAAGGCCGGATCCTACGAGCAGTACTTC. This translates into CASRRGKAGSYEQYF. This chain links TRBV6-5 with TRBJ2-7; perhaps TRBD1 as D (6 bases). V dropped 6 bases and J dropped 1 base, with 16 bases sitting between them. This CDR3 has 15 amino acids. Germline V gene lookup returns CDR1 MNHEY and CDR2 SVGAGI.

This clone has a handful of counts. V is TRBV27 and J is TRBJ2-7; D possibly corresponds to TRBD1 (6 bases). The CDR3 runs 15 residues. The V end lost 5 bases, the J end lost 1 base, and 15 bases lay between the germline ends. Germline CDR1 is MNHEY and CDR2 is SMNVEV (reference sequence). For the CDR3, the DNA is TGTGCCAGCAGTAAATCGCAGGGGCCTTCCTACGAGCAGTACTTC. Translation gives CASSKSQGPSYEQYF.

The chain has TRBV28 and TRBJ1-2, with D maybe TRBD1 (6 bases). Per the germline V gene, CDR1 is MDHEN and CDR2 is SYDVKM. This CDR3 is 15 amino acids long. The V gene lost 5 bases and the J gene lost 5 bases, with 18 bases spanning the gap. CDR3 region: CASSALQGFSYGYTF. The CDR3 DNA sequence: TGTGCCAGCAGTGCACTACAGGGTTTTTCGTATGGCTACACCTTC.

The count of this clone is one. The rearrangement uses TRBV9 and TRBJ1-2; 8 bases map to TRBD1. V dropped 2 bases and J dropped 2; count of bases not matched to a gene: 5. This CDR3 contains 15 residues. Germline CDR1 reads SGDLS; CDR2 reads YYNGEE. CDR3 sequence (DNA): TGTGCCAGCAGCGTCGGCAGGGGGCTAAACTATGGCTACACCTTC. This codes for CASSVGRGLNYGYTF.

J is TRBJ1-2 and V is TRBV29-1; no clear D gene. Germline CDR1 and CDR2: SQVTM and ANQGSEA. The CDR3 runs 11 residues. The CDR3, as DNA: TGCAGGTGTGGAGGGAACTATGGCTACACCTTC. This translates into CRCGGNYGYTF.

This sequence joins TRBV18 and TRBJ2-7, with TRBD2 matching over 9 bases. CDR1 is KGHSH, CDR2 LQKENI, per germline. This CDR3 contains 15 residues. Unmatched junction bases numbered 4, after V lost 4 bases and J lost 0 bases. The CDR3 loop is CASSQKREDSYEQYF. The CDR3 DNA sequence: TGTGCCAGCTCACAGAAGCGGGAGGACTCCTACGAGCAGTACTTC.

In its sample, this clone was seen once. The rearrangement uses TRBV5-1 and TRBJ2-7; 9 nucleotides line up with TRBD2. V was pared by 3 bases and J by 9 bases, with 13 bases of the junction left unmatched. CDR3 length equals 15 residues. CDR1 is SGHRS and CDR2 is YFSETQ in the germline V gene. Written as DNA, the CDR3 is TGCGCCAGCAGCTCTAGCGGGATGATCCCCCCCGTGCAGTACTTC. Protein: CASSSSGMIPPVQYF.

V usage is TRBV27 and J usage is TRBJ1-2; 7 bases match TRBD1. The V segment lost 0 bases and the J segment 2 bases; nucleotides outside the gene matches: 3. The CDR3 is 15 residues long. Germline V gives CDR1 MNHEY, CDR2 SMNVEV (reference sequence). The CDR3 nucleotides read TGTGCCAGCAGTTTATCCCCGACAGGGAACTATGGCTACACCTTC. This sequence encodes CASSLSPTGNYGYTF.

The chain has TRBV7-9 and TRBJ2-3; a weak D match, TRBD2 (7 bases). This CDR3 is built from 16 residues. Germline V gene sequence: CDR1 SEHNR, CDR2 FQNEAQ (reference sequence). Between the trimmed V and J ends, which lost 2 bases and 4 bases, there was a span of 16 bases. This chain's CDR3 is CASSLPRGGSADTQYF. The CDR3 region has the DNA TGTGCCAGCAGCTTACCTAGGGGGGGATCGGCAGATACGCAGTATTTT.

The chain recombines TRBV27 with TRBJ2-1; a possible D gene is TRBD2 (5 bases). Looked up from germline, CDR1 is MNHEY and CDR2 is SMNVEV (reference sequence). The CDR3 runs 16 residues. V was pared by 0 bases and J by 1 base, with 10 bases between. The CDR3 sequence is CASSLSIAHSYNEQFF. CDR3 bases: TGTGCCAGCAGTTTATCAATAGCGCATTCCTACAATGAGCAGTTCTTC.

V usage is TRBV27 and J usage is TRBJ2-1; 12 bases are shared with TRBD2. Germline CDR1 and CDR2: MNHEY and SMNVEV (reference sequence). This CDR3 spans 16 amino acids. With 5 bases clipped from V and 8 bases from J, the junction kept 10 bases outside the gene matches. CDR3 bases: TGTGCCAGCAGTCTCCTGACTAGCGGGAGTGGCGATGAGCAGTTCTTC. Translating it yields CASSLLTSGSGDEQFF.

The chain combines TRBV5-6 with TRBJ2-7; 11 positions agree with TRBD2. Trimming removed 7 bases from V and 4 bases from J; junction bases left unmatched: 7. Germline V CDR1 and CDR2: SGHDT, YYEEEE. This CDR3 contains 14 residues. The CDR3 region is CASGTSGRWYEQYF. The DNA for the CDR3 is TGTGCCAGCGGTACTAGCGGGAGATGGTACGAGCAGTACTTC.

The rearrangement links TRBV7-9 to TRBJ1-4; D is uncertain. Germline loops: CDR1 SEHNR, CDR2 FQNEAQ (reference sequence). The CDR3 sequence is 11 residues long. Trimming stripped 5 bases from V and 5 bases from J, with 3 bases between. The CDR3 sequence is CASSANEKLFF. The CDR3 DNA sequence: TGTGCCAGCAGCGCGAATGAAAAACTGTTTTTT.

The chain has TRBV9 and TRBJ2-7, with D tentatively TRBD2 (5 bases). The CDR3 runs 15 residues. Germline values: CDR1 SGDLS, CDR2 YYNGEE. V shed 3 bases and J shed 0 bases, with 13 bases lying between them. The CDR3 DNA reads TGTGCCAGCAGCGACCGAGCGGATAGCTCCTACGAGCAGTACTTC. Translating gives CASSDRADSSYEQYF.

The chain is built from TRBV7-9 and TRBJ1-1, with 7 bases lining up with TRBD1. The ends lost 3 bases at V and 0 bases at J; junction bases unmatched: 10. CDR1 is SEHNR, CDR2 FQNEAQ, per germline (reference sequence). There are 17 residues in the CDR3. The DNA of the CDR3 is TGTGCCAGCAGCTTGCGAGGGGGCGCGGGGATGAACACTGAAGCTTTCTTT. Protein sequence: CASSLRGGAGMNTEAFF.

Only one count was recorded for this clone. The genes are TRBV7-8 and TRBJ1-1; no reliable D call. Germline V gives CDR1 SGHVS, CDR2 FQNEAQ. There are 17 residues in the CDR3. Trimming cost V 4 bases and J 0 bases, with 18 bases left between them. CDR3 nucleotide sequence: TGTGCCAGCAGCTCCCCGGAGCGGACGGTCATGAACACTGAAGCTTTCTTT. This codes for CASSSPERTVMNTEAFF. The full variable domain, with the rest looked up from reference TRBV7-8 and TRBJ1-1, is GAGVSQSPRYKVAKRGQDVALRCDPISGHVSLFWYQQALGQGPEFLTYFQNEAQLDKSGLPSDRFFAERPEGSVSTLKIQRTQQEDSAVYLCASSSPERTVMNTEAFFGQGTRLTVV.

In this sample, this clone turned up a few times. V is TRBV5-6 and J is TRBJ2-7, with TRBD2 as a possible D gene (6 bases). The CDR3 totals 13 residues. With 7 bases removed from V and 0 bases from J, the gap between germline ends came to 11 bases. Germline assignment: CDR1 SGHDT and CDR2 YYEEEE. The CDR3 DNA is TGTGCCAGCGCGGAGGGCAGCTCCTACGAGCAGTACTTC. Residues: CASAEGSSYEQYF.

The chain joins TRBV19 to TRBJ2-7; 14 bases are shared with TRBD2. In germline, CDR1 is LNHDA, CDR2 SQIVND (reference sequence). The J segment lost 2 bases and the V segment lost 4 bases, leaving 13 bases of the junction unmatched. CDR3 length: 19 residues. This chain's CDR3 is CASSTLEGLAGDRPYEQYF. The DNA for the CDR3 is TGTGCCAGTAGTACTTTAGAGGGACTAGCGGGAGATCGTCCCTACGAGCAGTACTTC.

The chain recombines TRBV6-6 with TRBJ2-5; no clear D gene. Trimming took 2 bases from V and 5 from J, leaving 3 bases between them. The CDR3 runs to 11 residues. CDR1 MNHNY and CDR2 SVGAGI come from the germline V gene (reference sequence). CDR3 sequence: CASSYRETQYF. Here the CDR3 DNA reads TGTGCCAGCAGTTACCGGGAGACCCAGTACTTC.

The V call is TRBV7-6, the J call TRBJ1-1; D might be TRBD1 (5 bases). CDR1 and CDR2 (germline): SGHVS, FNYEAQ. The V and J ends lost 2 bases and 1 base respectively, with 8 bases between them. The CDR3 is 14 residues long. In DNA form, the CDR3 reads TGTGCCAGCAGCTTAAGGGGATCGAACACTGAAGCTTTCTTT. This sequence encodes CASSLRGSNTEAFF.